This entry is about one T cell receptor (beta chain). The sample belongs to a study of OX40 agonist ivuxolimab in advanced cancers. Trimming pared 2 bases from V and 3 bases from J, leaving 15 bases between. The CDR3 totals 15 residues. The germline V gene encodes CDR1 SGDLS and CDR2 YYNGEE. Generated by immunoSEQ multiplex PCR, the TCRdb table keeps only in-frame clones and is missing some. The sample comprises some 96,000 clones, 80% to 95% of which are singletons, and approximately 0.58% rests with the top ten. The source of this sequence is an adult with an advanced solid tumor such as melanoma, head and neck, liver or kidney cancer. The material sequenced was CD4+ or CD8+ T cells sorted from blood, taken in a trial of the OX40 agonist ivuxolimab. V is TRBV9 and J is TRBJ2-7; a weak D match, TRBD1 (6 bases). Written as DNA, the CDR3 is TGTGCCAGCAGCGTCGGGCCGGAACAGGGCTACGAGCAGTACTTC. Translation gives CASSVGPEQGYEQYF.